The clone carrying this TCR beta chain was seen ten or more times. The antigen remains undetermined. The record originates from a study of Graves' ophthalmopathy and Graves' hyperthyroidism. Uncontrolled infections, pregnancy, lactation or other autoimmune diseases led to patient exclusion. Diagnosis used clinical symptoms, serum thyroxine, TRAb, thyroid ultrasound and orbital computed tomography. Germline loops: CDR1 SGHVS, CDR2 FQNEAQ. The V and J ends lost 1 base and 2 bases respectively, with 14 bases between them. The CDR3 runs to 16 residues. The authors amplified TCR beta CDR3 regions, and they did so from RNA transcripts for repertoire sequencing. First-round RT-PCR employed HTBI primers, with a second-round multiplex PCR after it. TCRdb re-called the multiplex PCR reads through MiXCR, storing one row per CDR3 protein. The data hold about 1.1 million distinct CDR3 sequences, with approximately 35% observed a single time.

Points from the study as a whole: The model flagged ophthalmopathy progression at 65% to 71% sensitivity and roughly 72% specificity. Thyroid clonotypes that were expanded above 0.001 frequency mostly also appeared in blood.

This receptor was taken from an adult man with Graves' hyperthyroidism. The chain is built from TRBV7-8 and TRBJ1-2; D not certain. The sample taken for sequencing was peripheral blood or thyroid tissue (not recorded which). The CDR3 loop is CASSLDVPGLNYGYTF. Written as DNA, the CDR3 is TGTGCCAGCAGCTTAGACGTCCCGGGCCTAAACTATGGCTACACCTTC.